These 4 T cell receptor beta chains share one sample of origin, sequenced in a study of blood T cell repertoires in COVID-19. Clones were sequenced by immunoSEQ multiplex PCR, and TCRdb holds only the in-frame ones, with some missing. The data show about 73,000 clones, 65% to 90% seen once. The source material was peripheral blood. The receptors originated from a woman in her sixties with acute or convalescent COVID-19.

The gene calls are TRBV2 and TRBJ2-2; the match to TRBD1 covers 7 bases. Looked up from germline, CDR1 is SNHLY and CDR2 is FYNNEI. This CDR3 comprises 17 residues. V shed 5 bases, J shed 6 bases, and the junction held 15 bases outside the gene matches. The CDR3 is CASSPYRPGQLSGELFF. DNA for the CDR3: TGTGCCAGCAGTCCATATCGACCGGGACAGCTATCCGGGGAGCTGTTTTTT.

The CDR3 region is CASSQGAGSYGYTF. The CDR3 DNA reads TGTGCCAGCAGCCAAGGGGCAGGATCCTATGGCTACACCTTC. The gene calls are TRBV4-2 and TRBJ1-2; D ambiguous. The germline CDR1 and CDR2 sequences are LGHNA and YNFKEQ. The CDR3 has 14 amino acids. Trimming removed 1 base at V and 4 bases at J, with 10 bases between.

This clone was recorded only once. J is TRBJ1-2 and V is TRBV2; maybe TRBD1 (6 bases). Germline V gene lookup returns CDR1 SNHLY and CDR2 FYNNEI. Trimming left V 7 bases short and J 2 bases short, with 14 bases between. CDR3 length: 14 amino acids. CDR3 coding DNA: TGTGCCAGCATTACACAGGGATTGAACTATGGCTACACCTTC. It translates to CASITQGLNYGYTF.

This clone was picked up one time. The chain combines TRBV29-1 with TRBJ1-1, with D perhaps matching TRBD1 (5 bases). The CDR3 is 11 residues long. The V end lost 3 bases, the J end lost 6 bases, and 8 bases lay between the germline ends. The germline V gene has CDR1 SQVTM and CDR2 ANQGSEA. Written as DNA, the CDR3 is TGCAGCGTTGACAGGGCCCCTGAAGCTTTCTTT. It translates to CSVDRAPEAFF.